The rows below give T cell receptor beta chains drawn from one sample of a study of beta chain features in type 1 diabetes. The data were produced by immunoSEQ multiplex PCR, yet TCRdb's version contains in-frame clones alone and is incomplete. In the table there are about 150,000 clones, approximately 10% of which are singletons. Material for sequencing was central memory CD4+ T cells from blood. These receptors were obtained from a man younger than 35 in good health. Each CDR3 is given with its conserved first and last residue. A D gene is named only where the DNA matches it firmly.

cdr3_length: 14
v_call: TRBV30
d_call: TRBD1
j_call: TRBJ2-6
cdr3_aa: CAWVPRGRVNVLTF

cdr3_length: 15
v_call: TRBV27
d_call: .
j_call: TRBJ2-6
cdr3_aa: CASSLSPSGANVLTF

cdr3_length: 14
v_call: TRBV19
d_call: TRBD1
j_call: TRBJ1-2
cdr3_aa: CASTPGTVRGGYTF

cdr3_length: 17
v_call: TRBV14
d_call: TRBD1
j_call: TRBJ2-7
cdr3_aa: CASSRQVRDRVFYEQYF

cdr3_length: 15
v_call: TRBV7-2
d_call: .
j_call: TRBJ1-4
cdr3_aa: CASSLGFTANEKLFF

cdr3_length: 14
v_call: TRBV7-9
d_call: .
j_call: TRBJ2-7
cdr3_aa: CASSLFRSSYEQYF

cdr3_length: 11
v_call: TRBV2
d_call: .
j_call: TRBJ2-7
cdr3_aa: CASSEEKGQYF

cdr3_length: 10
v_call: TRBV21-1
d_call: .
j_call: TRBJ2-3
cdr3_aa: CASSDGTQYF

cdr3_length: 15
v_call: TRBV5-8
d_call: TRBD1
j_call: TRBJ1-2
cdr3_aa: CASSLTGSSDYGYTF

cdr3_length: 15
v_call: TRBV29-1
d_call: TRBD2
j_call: TRBJ2-1
cdr3_aa: CSVNYGLAGIGEQFF

cdr3_length: 13
v_call: TRBV29-1
d_call: .
j_call: TRBJ1-1
cdr3_aa: CSVEKQLNTEAFF

cdr3_length: 14
v_call: TRBV18
d_call: .
j_call: TRBJ2-5
cdr3_aa: CASSPPQGQETQYF

cdr3_length: 13
v_call: TRBV10-3
d_call: .
j_call: TRBJ1-2
cdr3_aa: CAISERTDYGYTF

cdr3_length: 13
v_call: TRBV30
d_call: .
j_call: TRBJ1-4
cdr3_aa: CAWSVIGGEKLFF

cdr3_length: 14
v_call: TRBV11-2
d_call: .
j_call: TRBJ1-1
cdr3_aa: CASSLGRSLGYAFF

cdr3_length: 14
v_call: TRBV4-3
d_call: .
j_call: TRBJ2-2
cdr3_aa: CATSSETNTGELFF

cdr3_length: 15
v_call: TRBV18
d_call: .
j_call: TRBJ2-7
cdr3_aa: CASSPLGQSSYEQYF

cdr3_length: 12
v_call: TRBV11-3
d_call: .
j_call: TRBJ2-1
cdr3_aa: CASSLSPNEQFF

cdr3_length: 14
v_call: TRBV30
d_call: TRBD1
j_call: TRBJ2-5
cdr3_aa: CAWRLGTGGRTQYF

cdr3_length: 13
v_call: TRBV7-8
d_call: .
j_call: TRBJ2-3
cdr3_aa: CASSLGLTDTQYF

cdr3_length: 16
v_call: TRBV11-2
d_call: TRBD2
j_call: TRBJ2-1
cdr3_aa: CASSLVVASGRNEQFF

cdr3_length: 10
v_call: TRBV29-1
d_call: .
j_call: TRBJ2-1
cdr3_aa: CSATNNEQFF